This record looks at one T cell receptor beta chain sequence and its context. The antigen remains undetermined. The CDR3 is made up of 16 amino acids. Trimming at V came to 5 bases and at J to 3 bases, leaving 11 bases not matched to a gene. Germline V lookup: CDR1 LGHNA, CDR2 YNFKEQ. The donors were members of the validation cohort comprising approximately 110 subjects, separate from the approximately 670-subject first cohort. Here immunoSEQ multiplex PCR was the method, and the copy in TCRdb shows in-frame clones only, minus some. The sample has 100,000 to 150,000 clones, 75% to 90% seen once. This record comes from a study of cytomegalovirus exposure and HLA in healthy donors. Broader study findings: Cytomegalovirus association was assigned to 150 to 200 TCR beta chains. Most sequenced TCRs were rare (though some public TCRs occurred in many donors). Cytomegalovirus status was reportedly diagnosed by the classifier with high specificity and sensitivity.

This TCR was sampled from a woman younger than 35 in good health and CMV-seronegative. Input material: PBMCs. The V gene is TRBV4-2, the J gene TRBJ2-3; TRBD1 aligns across 7 bases. This chain's CDR3 is CASSSRTGDVTDTQYF. Written as DNA, the CDR3 is TGTGCCAGCAGCTCCCGGACAGGTGATGTAACAGATACGCAGTATTTT.